The T cell receptor beta chain described here comes from a study of shared T cell receptors in the human thymus. The table came from immunoSEQ multiplex PCR; TCRdb's copy has only in-frame clones and leaves some out. The table shows some 700,000 clones, with approximately 83% occurring only once. Trimming pared 11 bases from V and 1 base from J, leaving 11 bases between. The germline V gene encodes CDR1 ENHRY and CDR2 SYGVKD. CDR3 length: 12 amino acids. In addition, the sample was reused for a study of human thymus T cells. That study adds: Donation was from healthy Finnish infants who were having corrective surgery that addressed congenital heart defects. In corrective heart surgery, resections were taken, and these provided the thymus tissue. Thymic and blood repertoires seemed to show skewed V and J gene use. Related work showed strongly overlapping thymic repertoires across unrelated individuals.

The rearrangement uses TRBV10-3 and TRBJ1-1; D gene unclear. The clonotype comes from a girl under three years old with a congenital heart defect. What was sequenced was thymocytes. CDR3 nucleotides: TGTGCCGCCAAGAGAAGGAACACTGAAGCTTTCTTT. Encoded protein: CAAKRRNTEAFF.